These T cell receptor beta chains were read from a single sample in a study of beta chain features in type 1 diabetes. Clones were read by immunoSEQ multiplex PCR, and TCRdb kept only the in-frame ones, dropping some. The data hold about 650,000 clones, with around 11% observed a single time. The sequenced sample was naive CD4+ T cells from blood. The receptors here all came from a man between 25 and 39 years old with type 1 diabetes. Each CDR3 is given with its conserved first and last residue. Each record gives: J gene, V gene, clone size, D gene, CDR3 protein, CDR3 DNA. A D gene is named only where the DNA matches it firmly. A row's size may be missing; if present it is once, few, many or a size class.

TRBJ1-2,TRBV5-1,few,TRBD1,CASSLEGQGNGYTF,TGCGCCAGCAGCTTGGAGGGACAGGGGAACGGCTACACCTTC
TRBJ2-3,TRBV7-9,few,-,CASSYSGEGTDTQYF,TGTGCCAGCAGCTACTCGGGGGAGGGCACAGATACGCAGTATTTT
TRBJ2-5,TRBV5-1,few,-,CASRDLETQYF,TGCGCCAGCAGAGACTTAGAGACCCAGTACTTC
TRBJ1-1,TRBV14,-,-,CASGREEYTEAFF,TGTGCCAGCGGACGCGAGGAATACACTGAAGCTTTCTTT
TRBJ2-5,TRBV5-1,-,-,CASSLGVRETQYF,TGCGCCAGCAGCTTGGGGGTCAGGGAGACCCAGTACTTC
TRBJ2-7,TRBV6-5,-,-,CASTRDRRQYF,TGTGCCAGCACCAGGGACCGGAGGCAGTACTTC
TRBJ2-4,TRBV13,-,TRBD2,CASGSGGRRNIQYF,TGTGCCAGCGGGAGCGGGGGGCGCCGAAACATTCAGTACTTC
TRBJ1-4,TRBV11-2,-,-,CASSFGSNEKLFF,TGTGCCAGCAGCTTCGGCAGTAATGAAAAACTGTTTTTT
TRBJ2-7,TRBV11-3,few,TRBD2,CASSEGLGATYEQYF,TGTGCCAGCAGCGAAGGACTAGGGGCAACCTACGAGCAGTACTTC
TRBJ2-1,TRBV7-9,-,-,CASSQRLDGSEQFF,TGTGCCAGCAGCCAGAGATTGGACGGGTCTGAGCAGTTCTTC
TRBJ1-2,TRBV5-6,-,TRBD1,CASSFAGGNNYGYTF,TGTGCCAGCAGCTTCGCAGGGGGTAACAACTATGGCTACACCTTC